This record covers a single T cell receptor beta chain. The antigen remains undetermined. This CDR3 has 14 amino acids. Trimming took 0 bases from V and 6 from J, leaving 8 bases between them. From germline, CDR1 is LGHNA and CDR2 YSLEER. This sample is part of a study of beta chain features in type 1 diabetes. Every donor provided one heparinised blood draw, which averaged approximately 120 mL. Overall study results and limits: cDNA-based sequencing might over-represent cells highly expressing TCR. There were fewer insertions and more deletions at the VDJ junctions of type 1 diabetes patients. Patients' naive, central memory and Treg TCRB repertoires seemed closer to one another than those of healthy donors.

Isolated RNA was reverse transcribed in full, so expressed TCRB transcripts were sequenced. Assay: immunoSEQ multiplex PCR; the TCRdb copy retains only in-frame clones and omits some. The sample holds about 930,000 clones, roughly 15% seen once. The rearrangement uses TRBV4-3 and TRBJ2-2; D gene ambiguous. The clonotype comes from a woman aged 18-30 years in good health. The specimen was naive CD4+ T cells from blood. In DNA, the CDR3 is TGCGCCAGCAGCCAAGATTTTTGGTCCGGGGAGCTGTTTTTT. Protein sequence: CASSQDFWSGELFF.